Below, 2 T cell receptor beta chains from the same sample are listed, as sequenced in a study of CD8 T cells in ankylosing spondylitis. TCRdb re-derived calls from the 5' RACE reads in MiXCR, one entry per CDR3 protein. This table holds 200,000 to 300,000 distinct CDR3 sequences, roughly 10% found once. The sample consisted of blood, either unsorted or a sorted T cell fraction (not recorded which). These receptors were collected from a male donor with ankylosing spondylitis or in good health (not recorded which).

This clonotype showed up many times. The chain joins TRBV27 to TRBJ1-6, with D unclear. V shed 3 bases and J shed 5 bases, with 11 bases lying between them. The CDR3 is made up of 15 amino acids. Germline V gene sequence: CDR1 MNHEY, CDR2 SMNVEV (reference sequence). The CDR3 nucleotides read TGTGCCAGCAGTTTGGACGGACCGGATAATTCACCCCTCCACTTT. Amino acids: CASSLDGPDNSPLHF.

This clonotype has a count of ten or more. The genes are TRBV5-1 and TRBJ2-2, with D possibly being TRBD1 (6 bases). V lost 4 bases and J lost 1, with 14 bases in between. The CDR3 is made up of 16 amino acids. Germline CDR1 reads SGHRS; CDR2 reads YFSETQ. CDR3 amino acids: CASSEDRSLNTGELFF. Written as DNA, the CDR3 is TGCGCCAGCAGCGAGGACAGATCCTTGAACACCGGGGAGCTGTTTTTT. Filled out from reference TRBV5-1 and TRBJ2-2, the complete variable domain reads KAGVTQTPRYLIKTRGQQVTLSCSPISGHRSVSWYQQTPGQGLQFLFEYFSETQRNKGNFPGRFSGRQFSNSRSEMNVSTLELGDSALYLCASSEDRSLNTGELFFGEGSRLTVL.